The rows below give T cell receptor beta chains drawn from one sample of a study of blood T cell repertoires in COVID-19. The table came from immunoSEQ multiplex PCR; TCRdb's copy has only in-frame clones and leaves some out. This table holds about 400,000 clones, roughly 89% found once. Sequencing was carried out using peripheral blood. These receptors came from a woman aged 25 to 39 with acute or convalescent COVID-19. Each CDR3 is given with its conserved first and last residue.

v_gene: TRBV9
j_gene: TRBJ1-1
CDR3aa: CASSSGPAGTEAFF

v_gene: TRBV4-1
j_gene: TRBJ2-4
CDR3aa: CASSQTGGAGNIQYF

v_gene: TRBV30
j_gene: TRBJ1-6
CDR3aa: CAWRPDEVGQGYSPLHF

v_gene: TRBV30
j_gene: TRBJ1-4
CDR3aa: CAWNKDTTGKLFF

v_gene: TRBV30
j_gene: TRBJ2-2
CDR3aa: CAWGQGAIGELFF

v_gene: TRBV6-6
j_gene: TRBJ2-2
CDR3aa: CASSPPSGRGNTGELFF

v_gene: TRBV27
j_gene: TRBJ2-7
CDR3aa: CASSFRRTDYEQYF

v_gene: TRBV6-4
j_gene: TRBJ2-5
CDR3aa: CASRQQEIQETQYF

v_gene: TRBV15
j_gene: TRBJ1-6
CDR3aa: CATSRLSGTGAYNSPLHF

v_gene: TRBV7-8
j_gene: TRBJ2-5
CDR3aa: CASSLAQSGGAGETQYF

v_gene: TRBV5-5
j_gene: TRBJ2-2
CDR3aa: CASSRQGGQAGTGELFF

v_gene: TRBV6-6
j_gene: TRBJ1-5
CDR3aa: CASSRGDSNQPQHF

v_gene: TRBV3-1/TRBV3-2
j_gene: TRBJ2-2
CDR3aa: CASSRGQGVNTGELFF

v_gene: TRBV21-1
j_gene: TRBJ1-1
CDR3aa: CASSKALSTGEAFF

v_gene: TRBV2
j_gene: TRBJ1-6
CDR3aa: CASSGKTGSHSPLHF

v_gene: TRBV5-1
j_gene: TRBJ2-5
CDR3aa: CASSSALQETQYF

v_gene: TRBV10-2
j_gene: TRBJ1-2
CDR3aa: CASSAGAGYTF

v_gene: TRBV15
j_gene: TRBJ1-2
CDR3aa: CATSTLRAGEGYTF

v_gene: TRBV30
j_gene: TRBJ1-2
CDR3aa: CACKGLSGGYTF

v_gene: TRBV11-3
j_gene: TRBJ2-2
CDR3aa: CASSSQTGVGTGELFF

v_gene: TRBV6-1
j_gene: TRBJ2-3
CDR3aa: CASSEGWGGRTDTQYF

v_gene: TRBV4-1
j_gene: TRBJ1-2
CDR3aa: CASSQTQLNYGYTF

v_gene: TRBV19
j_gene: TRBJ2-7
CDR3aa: CAINRDREIYEQYF

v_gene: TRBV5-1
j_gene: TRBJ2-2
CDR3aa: CASSLKGPGGPDVTGELFF

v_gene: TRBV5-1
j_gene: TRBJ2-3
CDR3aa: CASSFEGDSTDTQYF

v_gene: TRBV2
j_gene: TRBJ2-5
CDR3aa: CASDRFRETQYF

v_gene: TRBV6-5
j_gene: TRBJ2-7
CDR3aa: CASNQQGRSDEQYF

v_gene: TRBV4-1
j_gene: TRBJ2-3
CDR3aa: CASSQAPAGRGTDTQYF

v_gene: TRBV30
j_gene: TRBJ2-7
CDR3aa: CAWSPTRGEQYF

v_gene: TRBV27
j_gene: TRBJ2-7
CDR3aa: CASSSGLAGGPIYEQYF

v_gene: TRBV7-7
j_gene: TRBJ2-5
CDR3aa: CASSSRGSGLAEQETQYF

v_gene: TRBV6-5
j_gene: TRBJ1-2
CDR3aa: CASSQGTEYGYTF

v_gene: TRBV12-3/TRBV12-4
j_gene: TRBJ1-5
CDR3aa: CASSFQVNQPQHF